This TCR beta chain was profiled in a study of blood T cell repertoires in COVID-19. Study-wide background: Sources were T cells, B-cell-depleted T cells, or PBMCs; the material itself was cDNA or gDNA.

This CDR3 contains 20 residues. The germline V gene encodes CDR1 SGDLS and CDR2 YYNGEE. V was trimmed by 4 bases and J by 0 bases, leaving 23 bases between them. This clone was counted a few times. Original handling: Amplification from reference gene primers served as the basis for estimated nucleated cell counts. The repertoire was sequenced with immunoSEQ multiplex PCR; TCRdb's copy has only in-frame clones and lacks some. V and J calls and clone size come straight from that table; D and trimming were deduced from the DNA. The sample contains some 7,800 clones, more than 75% of which appear only once.

The material sequenced was peripheral blood. V gene TRBV9 combines with J gene TRBJ1-6, with unresolved D. The sequence came from a woman in her sixties or seventies with active COVID-19. This chain's CDR3 is CASSSPRGSQPFSYNSPLHF. As DNA, the CDR3 is TGTGCCAGCAGCTCCCCACGAGGGAGTCAGCCATTCTCCTATAATTCACCCCTCCACTTT.